The TCR beta chain under discussion was sequenced for a study of cytomegalovirus exposure and HLA in healthy donors. The PCR contained 60 Vbeta and 13 Jbeta primers. Repertoires were generated with immunoSEQ multiplex PCR, while TCRdb's copy carries only in-frame clones and drops some. The sample yields approximately 190,000 clones, 78% seen once. Germline V lookup: CDR1 SGHTA, CDR2 FQGNSA. V lost 2 bases and J lost 9; bases outside the gene matches: 10. This CDR3 has 16 residues. This rearrangement joins TRBV7-2 to TRBJ2-1; 10 bases map to TRBD2. Sequencing input: PBMCs. The sequence was collected from a woman aged 25 to 45 in good health and CMV-seropositive. CDR3 sequence (DNA): TGTGCCAGCAGCTTAAGAGTCAGCGGGGGGGCTCGTGAGCAGTTCTTC. It yields the protein CASSLRVSGGAREQFF.